Following are 21 T cell receptor beta chains from one sample sequenced in a study of T cell responses to AZD1222 COVID-19 vaccine. The repertoire was sequenced with immunoSEQ multiplex PCR; TCRdb's copy has only in-frame clones and lacks some. This table has fewer than 120,000 clones, over 85% appearing once. The starting material was peripheral blood, obtained 28 days after the second AZD1222 dose. All receptors come from an adult who received the AZD1222 COVID-19 vaccine.

V and J are TRBV13 and TRBJ1-2, with a weak D call TRBD1 (5 bases). V was pared by 5 bases and J by 4 bases, with 14 bases between. The germline V gene encodes CDR1 PRHDT and CDR2 FYEKMQ (reference sequence). The CDR3 is 14 residues long. CDR3 in amino acids: CASSNTRTIYGYTF. The CDR3 DNA reads as TGTGCCAGCAGCAATACGCGGACAATCTATGGCTACACCTTC.

V is TRBV10-3 and J is TRBJ1-3, with D perhaps matching TRBD1 (6 bases). The germline V and J ends were trimmed by 4 bases and 4 bases, with 11 bases remaining between them. There are 14 residues in the CDR3. The germline CDR1 and CDR2 sequences are ENHRY and SYGVKD. The CDR3 protein is CAISGTVSGNTIYF. The CDR3 nucleotides read TGTGCCATCAGTGGGACAGTCTCCGGAAACACCATATATTTT.

The J gene is TRBJ2-7, the V gene TRBV20-1; D gene uncertain. The CDR3 is 11 residues long. V was clipped by 1 base and J by 7 bases, with 8 bases between them. From germline, CDR1 is DFQATT and CDR2 SNEGSKA (reference sequence). This chain's CDR3 is CSARGLGEQYF. As DNA, the CDR3 is TGCAGTGCTAGAGGCCTTGGTGAGCAGTACTTC.

This chain connects TRBV6-6 to TRBJ1-6; the match to TRBD1 covers 7 bases. J gave up 0 bases and V 5 bases, and 7 bases lay outside the gene matches. Germline V gene data show CDR1 as MNHNY and CDR2 as SVGAGI (reference sequence). The CDR3 spans 17 residues. CDR3 sequence: CASSPEGASSYNSPLHF. CDR3 in DNA: TGTGCCAGCAGTCCCGAGGGGGCGAGCTCCTATAATTCACCCCTCCACTTT.

The genes are TRBV19 and TRBJ1-2; maybe TRBD1 (5 bases). CDR3 size: 15 residues. With 3 bases removed from V and 6 bases from J, the gap between germline ends came to 17 bases. The germline CDR1 and CDR2 sequences are LNHDA and SQIVND (reference sequence). CDR3 loop: CASSISGGRGDGYTF. CDR3 nucleotide sequence: TGTGCCAGTAGTATCTCGGGAGGAAGAGGGGATGGCTACACCTTC.

The rearrangement uses TRBV3-1 (or the pseudogene TRBV3-2) and TRBJ2-7; no firm D call. This CDR3 is 19 amino acids long. Trimming took off 1 base at V and 0 bases at J, with 22 bases between the two ends. Germline values: CDR1 LGHDT, CDR2 YNNKEL (reference sequence). The CDR3 DNA follows: TGTGCCAGCAGCCAAGGGGGATTTGGTGAGGTTTCGAGCTCCTACGAGCAGTACTTC. Amino acids: CASSQGGFGEVSSSYEQYF.

V usage is TRBV27 and J usage is TRBJ2-2; TRBD2 agrees at 11 bases. V lost 8 bases to trimming and J lost 5 bases; unmatched junction nucleotides: 4. Germline loops: CDR1 MNHEY, CDR2 SMNVEV (reference sequence). CDR3 length: 14 residues. The CDR3 here is CASGSGRVTGELFF. DNA of the CDR3: TGTGCCAGCGGTAGCGGGAGGGTGACCGGGGAGCTGTTTTTT.

V is TRBV30 and J is TRBJ1-3, with no clear D. Deletions cut 0 bases from V and 0 bases from J, with 9 bases between. This CDR3 region has 15 residues. The germline V gene has CDR1 GTSNPN and CDR2 SVGIG (reference sequence). The CDR3 DNA is TGTGCCTGGAGTGTCTCGCCCTACTCTGGAAACACCATATATTTT. Its translation: CAWSVSPYSGNTIYF.

This chain connects TRBV19 to TRBJ1-2; D remains ambiguous. This CDR3 region has 15 residues. Germline assignment: CDR1 LNHDA and CDR2 SQIVND (reference sequence). The V end lost 5 bases, the J end lost 0 bases, and 13 bases lay between the germline ends. The CDR3 nucleotides read TGTGCCAGTAGTCTTTCCGGGCCATCTAACTATGGCTACACCTTC. Protein: CASSLSGPSNYGYTF.

CDR3 sequence: CASSEYRGQGSEKLFF. CDR3 sequence (DNA): TGTGCCAGCAGTGAATATAGGGGCCAGGGCAGCGAAAAACTGTTTTTT. V is TRBV25-1 and J is TRBJ1-4; the D gene is possibly TRBD1 (5 bases). Trimming took off 0 bases at V and 8 bases at J, with 16 bases between the two ends. The CDR3 spans 16 residues. CDR1 and CDR2 from the germline V gene are MGHDK and SYGVNS.

The rearrangement uses TRBV28 and TRBJ2-2, with 14 bases matching TRBD2. In germline, CDR1 is MDHEN, CDR2 SYDVKM. With V trimmed by 4 bases and J by 8 bases, 6 bases remained unmatched. This CDR3 is 16 amino acids long. As DNA, the CDR3 is TGTGCCAGCAGTTGGACTAGCGGGAGGAGACGGGGGGAGCTGTTTTTT. This gives the protein CASSWTSGRRRGELFF. Full variable domain (remainder filled in from reference TRBV28 and TRBJ2-2): DVKVTQSSRYLVKRTGEKVFLECVQDMDHENMFWYRQDPGLGLRLIYFSYDVKMKEKGDIPEGYSVSREKKERFSLILESASTNQTSMYLCASSWTSGRRRGELFFGEGSRLTVL.

In its sample, this clone was seen once. The chain combines TRBV6-5 with TRBJ2-6; tentatively, D is TRBD1 (5 bases). CDR1 is MNHEY, CDR2 SVGAGI, per germline. The CDR3 extends over 15 amino acids. V lost 3 bases and J lost 2, with 8 bases in between. The DNA for the CDR3 is TGTGCCAGCAGTTATGGGGCAACTGGGGCCAACGTCCTGACTTTC. Amino acids: CASSYGATGANVLTF.

V is TRBV5-1 and J is TRBJ1-4; D gene uncertain. This CDR3 comprises 15 residues. Germline CDR1 reads SGHRS; CDR2 reads YFSETQ. Trimming shortened V by 1 base and J by 4 bases, and 11 bases separated the two germline ends. DNA for the CDR3: TGCGCCAGCAGCTTGCAGTTCGAGGATAATGAAAAACTGTTTTTT. It encodes CASSLQFEDNEKLFF.

This chain joins TRBV14 and TRBJ1-2; 9 nucleotides agree with TRBD1. After removal of 2 bases from V and 4 bases from J, the junction contained 2 bases not matched to a gene. CDR3 length equals 14 residues. Per germline, CDR1 SGHDN and CDR2 FVKESK. CDR3 region: CASSQLTGGYGYTF. CDR3 DNA sequence: TGTGCCAGCAGCCAATTGACAGGGGGCTATGGCTACACCTTC. Filled out from reference TRBV14 and TRBJ1-2, the complete variable domain reads EAGVTQFPSHSVIEKGQTVTLRCDPISGHDNLYWYRRVMGKEIKFLLHFVKESKQDESGMPNNRFLAERTGGTYSTLKVQPAELEDSGVYFCASSQLTGGYGYTFGSGTRLTVV.

This clone occurred a few times. V and J are TRBV15 and TRBJ1-3, with D perhaps matching TRBD1 (6 bases). Germline CDR1 is LNHNV and CDR2 is YYDKDF (reference sequence). V was cut by 0 bases and J by 3 bases, with 9 bases left in between. The CDR3 is 15 amino acids. DNA for the CDR3: TGTGCCACCAGCAGAGACCCGGGACATGGAAACACCATATATTTT. This encodes CATSRDPGHGNTIYF.

The chain couples TRBV5-1 to TRBJ2-1, with TRBD2 matching 13 bases. After removal of 6 bases from V and 6 bases from J, the junction contained 9 bases not matched to a gene. Germline V gene data show CDR1 as SGHRS and CDR2 as YFSETQ. The CDR3 length is 16 residues. The CDR3: CASTPPGLAGPNEQFF. CDR3 DNA: TGCGCCAGCACCCCACCGGGACTAGCGGGGCCCAATGAGCAGTTCTTC.

J is TRBJ2-5 and V is TRBV12-3 or TRBV12-4; the D call may be TRBD1 or TRBD2 (5 bases each). The CDR3 runs 13 residues. V was pared by 6 bases and J by 0 bases, with 8 bases between. The CDR3 loop reads CASSRDHQETQYF. The DNA of the CDR3 is TGTGCCAGCAGCCGGGACCACCAAGAGACCCAGTACTTC.

The chain recombines TRBV6-1 with TRBJ1-2; a possible D gene is TRBD1 (5 bases). Between the trimmed V and J ends, which lost 2 bases and 4 bases, there was a span of 14 bases. This CDR3 is 15 amino acids long. Per the germline V gene, CDR1 is MNHNS and CDR2 is SASEGT. Here the CDR3 reads CASSERRGSGYGYTF. The CDR3 coding sequence is TGTGCCAGCAGTGAAAGGAGGGGATCTGGCTATGGCTACACCTTC.

This clone occurred once. The gene calls are TRBV6-5 and TRBJ2-7; 7 bases line up with TRBD1. This CDR3 contains 15 residues. The germline gives CDR1 MNHEY, CDR2 SVGAGI. V was clipped by 10 bases and J by 2 bases; unmatched bases: 14. In DNA, the CDR3 is TGTGCCACCCTCAAGGGCCGGGACAGCCCCTACGAGCAGTACTTC. It encodes CATLKGRDSPYEQYF.

The rearrangement uses TRBV11-3 and TRBJ1-1, with D possibly TRBD1 on 6 matching bases. This CDR3 spans 15 amino acids. The V gene lost 5 bases and the J gene lost 4 bases, with 17 bases spanning the gap. Germline V lookup: CDR1 SGHNT, CDR2 YENEEA. The CDR3: CASSLAFTGSTEAFF. The CDR3 DNA reads as TGTGCCAGCAGCCTTGCCTTCACAGGGTCCACTGAAGCTTTCTTT.

The chain recombines TRBV5-6 with TRBJ1-1, with D possibly TRBD1 on 5 matching bases. The CDR3 contains 13 residues. Trimming took off 1 base at V and 6 bases at J, with 10 bases between the two ends. CDR1 is SGHDT and CDR2 is YYEEEE in the germline V gene. CDR3 loop: CASSLMGVPEAFF. CDR3 coding DNA: TGTGCCAGCAGCTTGATGGGGGTCCCTGAAGCTTTCTTT.